A selection of T cell receptor beta chains follows, all from one sample in a study of cytomegalovirus exposure and HLA in healthy donors. Profiled with immunoSEQ multiplex PCR; TCRdb holds only in-frame clones, not every one. The table records roughly 120,000 clones, 65% to 90% of them present only once. What was sequenced was PBMCs. These receptors all stem from a male donor in good health and CMV-seropositive. Each CDR3 is given with its conserved first and last residue. The D gene is left open where the match is weak. Size values are once, few and many counts, or a class for expanded clones, and some rows have none.

once	TRBJ1-4	TRBD1	TRBV5-4	CASSYPTGGGEKLFF	TGTGCCAGCAGCTACCCGACAGGGGGAGGTGAAAAACTGTTTTTT
-	TRBJ1-5	-	TRBV7-2	CASSPRQLSPNSNQPQHF	TGTGCCAGCAGCCCACGTCAACTGAGCCCTAATAGCAATCAGCCCCAGCATTTT
-	TRBJ2-6	TRBD1	TRBV4-1	CASSLGQGRSGANVLTF	TGCGCCAGCAGCCTCGGACAGGGAAGGAGTGGGGCCAATGTCCTGACTTTC
-	TRBJ1-3	TRBD1	TRBV30	CAWTLDRATGNTIYF	TGTGCCTGGACGCTCGACAGGGCCACTGGAAACACCATATATTTT
-	TRBJ2-1	-	TRBV5-1	CASSRGQTISYNEQFF	TGCGCCAGCAGCCGTGGACAGACAATCTCCTACAATGAGCAGTTCTTC
once	TRBJ2-5	TRBD1	TRBV7-6	CASSTPRTGEYDWAQYF	TGTGCCAGCAGCACCCCAAGGACAGGGGAATATGATTGGGCCCAGTACTTC
-	TRBJ1-4	-	TRBV2	CASSEPPPQEKLFF	TGTGCCAGCAGTGAACCCCCCCCACAGGAAAAACTGTTTTTT
-	TRBJ1-1	-	TRBV9	CASSGGGGPRAPLNTEAFF	TGTGCCAGCAGCGGCGGTGGCGGGCCCCGAGCCCCTTTGAACACTGAAGCTTTCTTT
-	TRBJ1-2	TRBD1	TRBV6-5	CASSGNQGAGYGYTF	TGTGCCAGCAGCGGTAATCAGGGGGCCGGCTATGGCTACACCTTC
-	TRBJ2-3	-	TRBV11-3	CASSSTGQGTDTQYF	TGTGCCAGCAGCTCTACAGGGCAAGGAACAGATACGCAGTATTTT
-	TRBJ1-5	TRBD1	TRBV6-5	CASSYTGGSGQPQHF	TGTGCCAGCAGTTACACAGGGGGATCGGGGCAGCCCCAGCATTTT
once	TRBJ2-1	TRBD2	TRBV5-1	CASSSTGLADNEQFF	TGCGCCAGCAGCTCGACGGGACTAGCGGACAATGAGCAGTTCTTC
once	TRBJ2-3	-	TRBV19	CASSIVYTDTQYF	TGTGCCAGTAGTATAGTTTACACAGATACGCAGTATTTT
-	TRBJ2-3	TRBD2	TRBV13	CASSAPGLAGAVRDTQYF	TGTGCCAGCAGCGCCCCGGGACTAGCGGGAGCAGTTCGGGATACGCAGTATTTT
once	TRBJ2-2	-	TRBV7-2	CASSLAPSRGLLVSANTGELFF	TGTGCCAGCAGCTTAGCGCCTTCTCGAGGACTCCTAGTCTCAGCGAACACCGGGGAGCTGTTTTTT
-	TRBJ1-4	TRBD1	TRBV7-6	CASSLEDPGTGAGIGEKLFF	TGTGCCAGCAGCTTAGAGGATCCGGGGACAGGGGCCGGAATTGGTGAAAAACTGTTTTTT
once	TRBJ2-3	TRBD2	TRBV28	CASSFPPSGTSLVDTQYF	TGTGCCAGCAGTTTTCCCCCCTCGGGGACTAGCCTCGTAGATACGCAGTATTTT
-	TRBJ1-2	TRBD1	TRBV6-5	CASSSGTGNTYGYTF	TGTGCCAGCAGTTCCGGGACAGGGAATACCTATGGCTACACCTTC
-	TRBJ2-4	-	TRBV11-2	CASSLEGAGNIQYF	TGTGCCAGCAGCTTAGAGGGGGCGGGAAACATTCAGTACTTC
-	TRBJ1-5	-	TRBV27	CASSLLSGGNQPQHF	TGTGCCAGCAGTTTATTGTCCGGGGGCAATCAGCCCCAGCATTTT
-	TRBJ2-7	-	TRBV6-1	CASTRGITEQYF	TGTGCCAGCACCAGGGGAATAACCGAGCAGTACTTC
many	TRBJ2-5	-	TRBV11-1	CASSYRGTQETQYF	TGTGCCAGCAGCTATCGGGGGACCCAAGAGACCCAGTACTTC
-	TRBJ1-6	TRBD1	TRBV23-1	CASTRQGDNSPLHF	TGCGCCAGCACGAGACAGGGTGACAATTCACCCCTCCACTTT
-	TRBJ1-4	-	TRBV10-3	CAISREATNEKLFF	TGTGCCATCAGCCGAGAAGCAACTAATGAAAAACTGTTTTTT
-	TRBJ2-7	-	TRBV29-1	CSTIDGNYEQYF	TGCAGCACCATAGACGGGAACTACGAGCAGTACTTC
-	TRBJ2-7	TRBD1	TRBV5-6	CASSLLSDREKPYEQYF	TGTGCCAGCAGTTTATTATCGGACAGGGAGAAACCCTACGAGCAGTACTTC
-	TRBJ1-2	TRBD1	TRBV18	CASSPQRQGAVANYGYTF	TGTGCCAGCTCACCCCAAAGACAGGGGGCAGTAGCTAACTATGGCTACACCTTC
once	TRBJ2-1	TRBD2	TRBV5-8	CASSLVSGRSGEQFF	TGTGCCAGCAGCTTGGTCAGCGGGAGGTCCGGTGAGCAGTTCTTC
few	TRBJ2-1	TRBD2	TRBV29-1	CSVELGGNEQFF	TGCAGCGTTGAATTGGGGGGGAATGAGCAGTTCTTC
-	TRBJ2-7	TRBD2	TRBV28	CASRPGTSGRVYEQYF	TGTGCCAGCAGACCCGGGACTAGCGGGAGGGTCTACGAGCAGTACTTC
-	TRBJ2-1	-	TRBV7-3	CASSLGANANEQFF	TGTGCCAGCAGCCTAGGGGCCAACGCTAATGAGCAGTTCTTC
-	TRBJ2-1	TRBD2	TRBV5-4	CASRTSGRVEQFF	TGTGCCAGCAGGACTAGCGGGAGGGTTGAGCAGTTCTTC
-	TRBJ2-7	TRBD2	TRBV7-9	CASTTSGPGGYYEQYF	TGTGCCAGCACCACGTCGGGACCGGGAGGTTACTACGAGCAGTACTTC
-	TRBJ1-1	-	TRBV19	CASSMGRNTEAFF	TGTGCCAGTAGTATGGGGAGGAACACTGAAGCTTTCTTT
-	TRBJ2-7	TRBD1	TRBV14	CASSQGQGPSYEQYF	TGTGCCAGCAGCCAGGGACAGGGCCCCTCCTACGAGCAGTACTTC
few	TRBJ2-5	TRBD1	TRBV18	CASSPTGGGYQETQYF	TGTGCCAGCTCACCCACAGGGGGCGGGTACCAAGAGACCCAGTACTTC
-	TRBJ2-3	TRBD2	TRBV7-3	CASSLTSGTRGQYF	TGTGCCAGCAGCTTAACGAGCGGGACCCGGGGGCAGTATTTT
-	TRBJ1-1	TRBD1	TRBV12-5	CASGFGTDPMNTEAFF	TGTGCTAGTGGTTTTGGGACAGATCCCATGAACACTGAAGCTTTCTTT
-	TRBJ2-1	-	TRBV2	CASSVRKNNEQFF	TGTGCCAGCAGTGTCAGGAAAAACAATGAGCAGTTCTTC
-	TRBJ2-1	-	TRBV7-3	CASSLPQGGGGSSSYNEQFF	TGTGCCAGCAGCTTACCCCAAGGCGGCGGGGGCTCCAGCTCCTACAATGAGCAGTTCTTC
-	TRBJ2-7	-	TRBV28	CASSLPSGIYEQYF	TGTGCCAGCAGTCTTCCGTCGGGGATCTACGAGCAGTACTTC
-	TRBJ2-7	-	TRBV5-4	CASSLGEGSSYEQYF	TGTGCCAGCAGCTTGGGAGAAGGGAGCTCCTACGAGCAGTACTTC
-	TRBJ1-2	-	TRBV30	CAWSRSYGYTF	TGTGCCTGGAGTCGGAGTTACGGCTACACCTTC
-	TRBJ1-2	TRBD1	TRBV6-5	CASSYDRGGYTF	TGTGCCAGCAGTTATGACAGGGGAGGCTACACCTTC